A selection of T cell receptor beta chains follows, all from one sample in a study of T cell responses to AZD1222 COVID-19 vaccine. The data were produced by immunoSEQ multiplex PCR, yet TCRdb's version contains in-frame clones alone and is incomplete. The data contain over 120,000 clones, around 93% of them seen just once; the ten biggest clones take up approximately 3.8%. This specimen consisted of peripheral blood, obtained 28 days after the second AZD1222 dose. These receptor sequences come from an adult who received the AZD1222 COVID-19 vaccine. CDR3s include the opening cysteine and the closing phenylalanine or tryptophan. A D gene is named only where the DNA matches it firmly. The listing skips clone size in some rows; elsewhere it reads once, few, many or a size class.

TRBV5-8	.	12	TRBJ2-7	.	TGTGCCAGCAGCCGTCAATGGGGAGAGCAGTACTTC	CASSRQWGEQYF
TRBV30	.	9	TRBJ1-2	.	TGTGGGTGTGAAAATGGCTACACCTTC	CGCENGYTF
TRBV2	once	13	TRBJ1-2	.	TGTGCCAGCAGTGAAGAAGGGCCTTATGGCTACACCTTC	CASSEEGPYGYTF
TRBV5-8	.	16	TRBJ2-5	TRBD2	TGTGCCAGCAGCACCGGGACTAGCGGGAGTCTGGAGACCCAGTACTTC	CASSTGTSGSLETQYF
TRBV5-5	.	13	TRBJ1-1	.	TGTGCCAGCAGCACACAGCTGAACACTGAAGCTTTCTTT	CASSTQLNTEAFF
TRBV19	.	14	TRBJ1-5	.	TGTGCCAGTAGTGAGGACGCTCTCGGGCAGCCCCAGCATTTT	CASSEDALGQPQHF
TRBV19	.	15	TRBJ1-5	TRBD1	TGTGCCACAACGGGGGGGACAGGGGTTAATCAGCCCCAGCATTTT	CATTGGTGVNQPQHF
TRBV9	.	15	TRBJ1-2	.	TGTGCCAGCAGCGTAGCTTGGACAATACCCTGTGGCTACACCTTC	CASSVAWTIPCGYTF
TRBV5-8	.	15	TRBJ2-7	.	TGTGCCAGCAGCTTGGCGGCAGGCCCCACCTACGAGCAGTACTTC	CASSLAAGPTYEQYF
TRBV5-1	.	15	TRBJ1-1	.	TGCGCCAGCACCTCGGACGGCAGGGTGGGCACTGAAGCTTTCTTT	CASTSDGRVGTEAFF
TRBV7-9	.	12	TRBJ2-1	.	TGTGCCAGCAGCTTATACTACAATGAGCAGTTCTTC	CASSLYYNEQFF
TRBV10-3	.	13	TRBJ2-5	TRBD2	TGTGCCGCCGGCGGGGGGGCGGAAGAGACCCAGTACTTC	CAAGGGAEETQYF
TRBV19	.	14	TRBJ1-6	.	TGTGCCAGTAGTATATTTGGAAGGAATTCACCCCTCCACTTT	CASSIFGRNSPLHF
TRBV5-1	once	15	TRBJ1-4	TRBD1	TGCGCCAGCAGAAAAACCGGGACAGCTAATGAAAAACTGTTTTTT	CASRKTGTANEKLFF
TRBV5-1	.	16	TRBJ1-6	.	TGCGCCAGCAGCTTGGTCCCCTCCCTAGTTAATTCACCCCTCCACTTT	CASSLVPSLVNSPLHF
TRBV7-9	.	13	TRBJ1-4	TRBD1	TGTGCCAGCAGCTTAGAGGGGGCGGAAAAACTGTTTTTT	CASSLEGAEKLFF